This TCR beta chain was identified in a study of T cells after yellow fever vaccination. At the level of the study: Any fraction with a low cell number was prepared using SMART-Seq v4 Ultra Low Input.

The study's findings and limits: The booster response re-showed most primary clones: about 96% CD4, more than 70% CD8. Some clonotypes were seen in both the CD4 and the CD8 compartments. These made up a small share and likely arose from convergent recombination. Any FACS-sorted repertoire could hold abundant clonotypes that contaminate it from the bulk population.

Germline lookup yields CDR1 SGHTA and CDR2 FQGNSA. The CDR3 spans 15 residues. With 2 bases removed from V and 2 bases from J, the gap between germline ends came to 11 bases. This clonotype came up a few times. The antigen remains unidentified. Each CDR3 protein is one row after TCRdb ran MiXCR on the 5' RACE reads. The table shows 610,000 or so distinct CDR3 sequences, with 9% to 15% occurring only once. The chain uses TRBV7-2 and TRBJ2-3; perhaps TRBD2 as D (5 bases). Sequences were derived from PBMCs, sampled on the day of the yellow fever booster vaccination. The source of this sequence is a man younger than 45 who received the YFV17D yellow fever vaccine. The CDR3 protein is CASSLLAQNTDTQYF. The CDR3, as DNA: TGTGCCAGCAGCTTACTAGCCCAAAACACAGATACGCAGTATTTT.